This T cell receptor beta chain was captured in a study of Graves' ophthalmopathy and Graves' hyperthyroidism. Study-wide points: Detected in blood as well were most expanded thyroid clonotypes with frequency above 0.001.

Germline V gene data show CDR1 as SNHLY and CDR2 as FYNNEI. This CDR3 is 15 amino acids long. After removal of 6 bases from V and 0 bases from J, the junction contained 5 bases not matched to a gene. Amplified material comprised TCR beta CDR3 regions derived from RNA transcripts. Scientists carried out first-round RT-PCR using HTBI primers and then a second-round multiplex PCR. One entry per CDR3 protein, called by TCRdb with MiXCR from the multiplex PCR reads. The table shows 580,000 or so distinct CDR3 sequences, with less than 40% occurring only once. In this sample, this clonotype turned up a few times. Its target is not known.

The chain combines TRBV2 with TRBJ2-1; 7 positions agree with TRBD2. Material: peripheral blood or thyroid tissue (not recorded which). This sequence was found in an adult man with Graves' hyperthyroidism. For the CDR3, the DNA is TGTGCCAGCAGCTCGACTAGCCCCTCCTACAATGAGCAGTTCTTC. It specifies CASSSTSPSYNEQFF.